This passage covers 10 T cell receptor beta chains from one sample sequenced in a study of shared clonotypes between healthy human individuals. Clones were read by immunoSEQ multiplex PCR, and TCRdb kept only the in-frame ones, dropping some. The sample holds roughly 2,000,000 clones; roughly 95% are singletons and the top ten take 0.9% to 1.5%. The naive CD8 fraction comprised CD45RO-negative cells positively selected for CCR7 and excluded terminally differentiated effector memory CD45RA+ cells. Source material: naive CD8+ T cells sorted from blood. The source of these receptors is a man between 18 and 35 years old in good health.

The V gene is TRBV11-3, the J gene TRBJ2-1; 14 bases are shared with TRBD2. Per the germline V gene, CDR1 is SGHNT and CDR2 is YENEEA. The CDR3 totals 15 residues. Trimming removed 5 bases from V and 9 bases from J; junction bases left unmatched: 6. CDR3 protein: CASSRGLAGVSEQFF. The CDR3 DNA follows: TGTGCCAGCAGCAGGGGACTAGCGGGAGTTTCTGAGCAGTTCTTC.

J is TRBJ2-5 and V is TRBV6-1; D gene ambiguous. Germline assignment: CDR1 MNHNS and CDR2 SASEGT. Trimming pared 3 bases from V and 5 bases from J, leaving 13 bases between. This CDR3 region has 14 residues. The CDR3, as DNA: TGTGCCAGCAGTGACCGGCAGATGTGGGAGACCCAGTACTTC. Amino acids: CASSDRQMWETQYF.

V usage is TRBV27 and J usage is TRBJ1-6, with D unresolved. Trimming pared 0 bases from V and 7 bases from J, leaving 10 bases between. Germline-derived CDR1 and CDR2 are MNHEY and SMNVEV (reference sequence). The CDR3 totals 15 residues. The CDR3 protein is CASSLSVVSNSPLHF. The CDR3 DNA reads as TGTGCCAGCAGTTTATCGGTAGTCTCGAATTCACCCCTCCACTTT.

This chain connects TRBV10-2 to TRBJ2-3, with D possibly being TRBD1 or TRBD2 (6 bases each). With 3 bases removed from V and 4 bases from J, the gap between germline ends came to 11 bases. Germline values: CDR1 WSHSY, CDR2 SAAADI. The CDR3 is 14 amino acids. CDR3 DNA sequence: TGCGCCAGCAGTGACACAGGGAGGTCAGATACGCAGTATTTT. It is translated as CASSDTGRSDTQYF.

With regard to this clone: Other DNA sequences of this sample code for an identical CDR3. The gene calls are TRBV4-1 and TRBJ1-3; the D is unclear. The germline V and J ends were trimmed by 1 base and 2 bases, with 9 bases remaining between them. The CDR3 totals 15 residues. Germline CDR1 MGHRA, CDR2 YSYEKL. CDR3 sequence: CASSQGPGTGNTIYF. The CDR3 bases are TGCGCCAGCAGCCAAGGACCCGGGACTGGAAACACCATATATTTT.

This rearrangement joins TRBV28 to TRBJ1-1, with D uncertain. The germline CDR1 and CDR2 sequences are MDHEN and SYDVKM. V lost 5 bases and J lost 7, with 11 bases in between. This CDR3 region has 12 residues. The CDR3 DNA reads TGTGCCAGCAGTCCTGTTGGCGTTGAAGCTTTCTTT. It yields the protein CASSPVGVEAFF.

V gene TRBV9 combines with J gene TRBJ2-3; 9 bases agree with TRBD2. V lost 4 bases and J lost 2; bases outside the gene matches: 5. Germline lookup yields CDR1 SGDLS and CDR2 YYNGEE. The CDR3 runs 15 residues. For the CDR3, the DNA is TGTGCCAGCAGCCTTAGCGGGAGCCTCACAGATACGCAGTATTTT. It yields the protein CASSLSGSLTDTQYF.

With regard to this clone: Other DNA sequences of this sample code for an identical CDR3. The chain links TRBV7-9 to TRBJ1-1, with 9 positions matching TRBD1. Germline assignment: CDR1 SEHNR and CDR2 FQNEAQ (reference sequence). V dropped 3 bases and J dropped 0; count of bases not matched to a gene: 2. CDR3 size: 15 residues. CDR3 residues: CASSLGQGLNTEAFF. The CDR3 DNA sequence: TGTGCCAGCAGCTTGGGACAGGGCTTGAACACTGAAGCTTTCTTT.

The chain recombines TRBV5-1 with TRBJ1-4, with D tentatively TRBD1 (6 bases). The CDR3 length is 18 residues. V shed 2 bases and J shed 0 bases, with 17 bases lying between them. Germline V gene data show CDR1 as SGHRS and CDR2 as YFSETQ. CDR3 DNA: TGCGCCAGCAGCTTAGGACAGTATTATTCTGCAACTAATGAAAAACTGTTTTTT. Protein: CASSLGQYYSATNEKLFF.

The rearrangement links TRBV5-1 to TRBJ2-7; 11 bases line up with TRBD2. This CDR3 contains 14 residues. Per germline, CDR1 SGHRS and CDR2 YFSETQ. V trimming: 4 bases; J trimming: 2 bases; junction bases outside the gene matches: 2. The CDR3 loop reads CASSVAGGPYEQYF. The CDR3, as DNA: TGCGCCAGCAGCGTAGCGGGAGGGCCCTACGAGCAGTACTTC.